Described below is a single T cell receptor beta chain sequence and its context. Its target is not known. The CDR3 consists of 15 residues. The junction had 10 bases not matched to a gene; V was cut back by 5 bases and J by 7 bases. In germline, CDR1 is ENHRY, CDR2 SYGVKD. This sample stems from a study of blood T cells in healthy people across ages. Whole-study results and caveats: The study could not conclusively compare naive and antigen-experienced cells, given its unsorted PBMCs. A greater number of naive CD4+ cells and higher diversity distinguished long-lived donors from aged donors.

Combining a sample-barcoded 5' primer with a J-beta primer mix, a second PCR ran for roughly 6 to 12 cycles. TCRdb re-analysed the 5' RACE reads in MiXCR, keeping a single row per CDR3 protein. The sample includes fewer than 2 million distinct CDR3 sequences, 30% to 40% of them seen just once. The V gene is TRBV10-3, the J gene TRBJ1-4, with 7 bases that match TRBD1. The clonotype comes from a human donor in good health. Sequencing was carried out using blood. CDR3: CAISSDREYSEKLFF. For the CDR3, the DNA is TGTGCCATCAGTTCAGACAGGGAATACAGTGAAAAACTGTTTTTT.